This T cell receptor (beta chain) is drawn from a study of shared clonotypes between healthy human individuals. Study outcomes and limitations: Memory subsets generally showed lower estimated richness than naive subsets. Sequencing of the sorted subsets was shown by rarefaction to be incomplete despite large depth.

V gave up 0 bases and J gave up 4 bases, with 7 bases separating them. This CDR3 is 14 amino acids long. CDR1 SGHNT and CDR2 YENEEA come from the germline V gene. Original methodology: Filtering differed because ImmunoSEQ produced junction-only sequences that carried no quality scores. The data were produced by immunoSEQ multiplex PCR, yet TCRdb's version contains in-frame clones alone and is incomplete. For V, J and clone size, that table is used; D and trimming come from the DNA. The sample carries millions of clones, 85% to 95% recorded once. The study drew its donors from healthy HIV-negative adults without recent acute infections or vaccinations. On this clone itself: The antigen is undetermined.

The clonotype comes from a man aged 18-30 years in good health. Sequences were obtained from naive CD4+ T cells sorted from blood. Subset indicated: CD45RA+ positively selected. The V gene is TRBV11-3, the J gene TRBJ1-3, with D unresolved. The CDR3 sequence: CASSLDGAGNTIYF. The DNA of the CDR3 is TGTGCCAGCAGCTTAGATGGAGCCGGAAACACCATATATTTT.